This TCR beta chain is drawn from a study of blood T cell repertoires in COVID-19. Whole-study context: Donors in the United States, Italy and Spain gave samples during acute or convalescent COVID-19. T cells, B-cell-depleted T cells, or PBMCs supplied cDNA or gDNA.

Patients in Seattle were enrolled during active infection, then followed longitudinally. As handled by the study authors: It was from reference gene primer amplification that nucleated cell counts were estimated. Data came from immunoSEQ multiplex PCR; TCRdb stores just in-frame clones and leaves some out. V, J and clone size derive from that table, while D and trimming were established from the DNA sequence. The sample has 100,000 to 150,000 clones; roughly 90% are singletons. This receptor was taken from a man in his fifties or sixties with COVID-19, enrolled during active disease. Sequenced input: peripheral blood.

The CDR3 DNA follows: TGTGCCAGCAGCCCCAGGATACAGGGGGCTCATAATTCACCCCTCCACTTT. This sequence encodes CASSPRIQGAHNSPLHF. The rearrangement uses TRBV7-9 and TRBJ1-6, with 9 bases aligning to TRBD1. Germline V gene sequence: CDR1 SEHNR, CDR2 FQNEAQ (reference sequence). The CDR3 contains 17 residues. With V trimmed by 5 bases and J by 5 bases, 10 bases remained unmatched.